One sample yielded the 8 T cell receptor beta chains listed below, sequenced in a study of T cell responses to AZD1222 COVID-19 vaccine. Sequenced by immunoSEQ multiplex PCR; TCRdb stores in-frame clones only, minus some. The sample lists 130,000 or so clones; approximately 85% were seen once. Specimen: peripheral blood, collected 28 days after the second dose of the MenACWY control vaccine. The receptor set was obtained from an adult who received the MenACWY meningococcal vaccine as a control.

The J gene is TRBJ2-3, the V gene TRBV4-2; 11 bases are shared with TRBD2. The CDR3 loop spans 16 amino acids. V gave up 6 bases and J gave up 2 bases; unmatched junction bases: 7. Germline CDR1 and CDR2: LGHNA and YNFKEQ. The CDR3 nucleotides are TGTGCCAGCAGATGGGGACTAGCGGAAGACACAGATACGCAGTATTTT. Translation: CASRWGLAEDTDTQYF.

The sample holds one count of this clone. The chain employs TRBV7-2 and TRBJ2-5; D is unclear. Germline lookup yields CDR1 SGHTA and CDR2 FQGNSA. The V and J ends lost 5 bases and 2 bases respectively, with 9 bases between them. The CDR3 has 13 amino acids. CDR3 in DNA: TGTGCCAGCAGCCTAAACAGACAAGAGACCCAGTACTTC. Its translation is CASSLNRQETQYF.

The gene calls are TRBV11-2 and TRBJ1-5, with 7 bases identical to TRBD1. This CDR3 spans 16 amino acids. J was trimmed by 0 bases and V by 2 bases; bases with no gene match: 4. Germline assignment: CDR1 SGHAT and CDR2 FQNNGV. The CDR3 DNA is TGTGCCAGCAGCTTACCCCGACAGGGTAGCAATCAGCCCCAGCATTTT. This translates into CASSLPRQGSNQPQHF.

The chain links TRBV7-2 to TRBJ1-2; 7 nucleotides align to TRBD1. The ends lost 4 bases at V and 7 bases at J; junction bases unmatched: 9. The germline CDR1 and CDR2 sequences are SGHTA and FQGNSA. The CDR3 loop spans 14 amino acids. The CDR3 nucleotides read TGTGCCAGCAGCTGGGGACTACAGGGGACTGGCTACACCTTC. Its translation: CASSWGLQGTGYTF.

V usage is TRBV28 and J usage is TRBJ2-2; 7 nucleotides match TRBD1. Germline V lookup: CDR1 MDHEN, CDR2 SYDVKM. J gave up 5 bases and V 10 bases, and 10 bases lay outside the gene matches. The CDR3 is 14 residues long. The CDR3 DNA reads TGTGCCACCCAACGACAGGGTGGAACCGGGGAGCTGTTTTTT. This sequence encodes CATQRQGGTGELFF.

The V and J genes are TRBV11-3 and TRBJ1-1, with TRBD1 identical over 10 bases. The CDR3 contains 15 residues. From germline, CDR1 is SGHNT and CDR2 YENEEA. J lost 4 bases, V lost 2 bases, and 4 bases had no gene match. This CDR3 reads CASSLLGTGATEAFF. The CDR3 region has the DNA TGTGCCAGCAGCTTACTCGGGACAGGGGCCACTGAAGCTTTCTTT.

This clone appeared a single time. CDR3 residues: CASSLVARASDSPLHF. As DNA, the CDR3 is TGTGCCAGCAGCCTGGTCGCCCGCGCGAGTGATTCACCCCTCCACTTT. The chain combines TRBV11-3 with TRBJ1-6; D is unresolved. Deletions cut 5 bases from V and 8 bases from J, with 19 bases between. The CDR3 runs to 16 residues. Germline assignment: CDR1 SGHNT and CDR2 YENEEA.

This clone was observed a few times. The chain joins TRBV5-1 to TRBJ1-2; 7 bases line up with TRBD1. The CDR3 spans 14 residues. V was clipped by 0 bases and J by 6 bases; unmatched bases: 5. CDR1 and CDR2 from the germline V gene are SGHRS and YFSETQ. The CDR3 loop is CASSLARTGDGYTF. CDR3 DNA sequence: TGCGCCAGCAGCTTGGCCCGTACAGGGGATGGCTACACCTTC.